One sample yielded the 24 T cell receptor beta chains listed below, sequenced in a study of OX40 agonist ivuxolimab in advanced cancers. Here immunoSEQ multiplex PCR was the method, and the copy in TCRdb shows in-frame clones only, minus some. Of tens of thousands of clones in the sample, approximately 90% were seen once. Sample: CD4+ or CD8+ T cells sorted from blood, taken in a trial of the OX40 agonist ivuxolimab. The origin of the receptors is an adult with an advanced solid tumor such as melanoma, head and neck, liver or kidney cancer.

The V gene is TRBV5-1, the J gene TRBJ2-3; TRBD2 might be the D (5 bases). The germline CDR1 and CDR2 sequences are SGHRS and YFSETQ. Trimming stripped 3 bases from V and 4 bases from J, with 15 bases between. CDR3 length equals 15 residues. The CDR3 spells CASSSSIGAADTQYF. Here the CDR3 DNA reads TGCGCCAGCAGCTCCTCGATTGGAGCGGCAGATACGCAGTATTTT.

The rearrangement uses TRBV6-1 and TRBJ1-5, with no clear D. CDR1 and CDR2 (germline): MNHNS, SASEGT. Trimming stripped 3 bases from V and 3 bases from J, with 3 bases between. CDR3 length: 12 amino acids. The CDR3, as DNA: TGTGCCAGCAGTGATCCCAATCAGCCCCAGCATTTT. This translates into CASSDPNQPQHF.

The rearrangement uses TRBV19 and TRBJ2-2; D may be TRBD2 (6 bases). This CDR3 contains 16 residues. CDR1 is LNHDA, CDR2 SQIVND, per germline (reference sequence). The V end lost 7 bases, the J end lost 0 bases, and 15 bases lay between the germline ends. CDR3 amino acids: CASTSSGGTNTGELFF. CDR3 coding DNA: TGTGCCAGTACCTCGAGCGGCGGGACGAACACCGGGGAGCTGTTTTTT.

The chain carries TRBV14 and TRBJ1-2; no definite D call. Germline CDR1 is SGHDN and CDR2 is FVKESK. The V end lost 1 base, the J end lost 5 bases, and 5 bases lay between the germline ends. CDR3 size: 12 residues. The CDR3 DNA follows: TGTGCCAGCAGCCAAGGTCGTTATGGCTACACCTTC. This sequence encodes CASSQGRYGYTF.

The CDR3 here is CASSSSDTQYF. CDR3 DNA sequence: TGTGCCAGCAGCTCCTCAGATACGCAGTATTTT. This sequence joins TRBV11-3 and TRBJ2-3, with unresolved D. This CDR3 spans 11 amino acids. Germline-derived CDR1 and CDR2 are SGHNT and YENEEA. V lost 4 bases and J 4 bases, leaving 3 bases between the germline ends. The complete variable domain, with remaining parts taken from reference TRBV11-3 and TRBJ2-3, reads EAGVVQSPRYKIIEKKQPVAFWCNPISGHNTLYWYLQNLGQGPELLIRYENEEAVDDSQLPKDRFSAERLKGVDSTLKIQPAELGDSAVYLCASSSSDTQYFGPGTRLTVL.

The V and J genes are TRBV29-1 and TRBJ1-1; 7 bases are a match to TRBD1. In germline, CDR1 is SQVTM, CDR2 ANQGSEA. There are 14 residues in the CDR3. With 6 bases clipped from V and 1 base from J, the junction kept 8 bases outside the gene matches. The CDR3 nucleotides read TGCAGCGTGTCCCCCGGGACAGCGAACACTGAAGCTTTCTTT. It codes for CSVSPGTANTEAFF. The variable domain in full, completed from reference TRBV29-1 and TRBJ1-1, reads SAVISQKPSRDICQRGTSLTIQCQVDSQVTMMFWYRQQPGQSLTLIATANQGSEATYESGFVIDKFPISRPNLTFSTLTVSNMSPEDSSIYLCSVSPGTANTEAFFGQGTRLTVV.

The chain combines TRBV5-1 with TRBJ1-1; no definite D call. Germline V CDR1 and CDR2: SGHRS, YFSETQ. The CDR3 is 14 residues long. V shed 0 bases and J shed 4 bases, with 10 bases lying between them. The CDR3 sequence is CASSLALGITEAFF. DNA for the CDR3: TGCGCCAGCAGCTTGGCCCTTGGGATCACTGAAGCTTTCTTT.

This chain uses TRBV2 with TRBJ1-1; 8 bases line up with TRBD1. CDR1 is SNHLY, CDR2 FYNNEI, per germline. The CDR3 has 15 amino acids. With V trimmed by 4 bases and J by 5 bases, 9 bases remained unmatched. DNA of the CDR3: TGTGCCAGCAGTGCACAGGGGGTGGATGGGACTGAAGCTTTCTTT. Translation gives CASSAQGVDGTEAFF. Full variable domain (remainder filled in from reference TRBV2 and TRBJ1-1): EPEVTQTPSHQVTQMGQEVILRCVPISNHLYFYWYRQILGQKVEFLVSFYNNEISEKSEIFDDQFSVERPDGSNFTLKIRSTKLEDSAMYFCASSAQGVDGTEAFFGQGTRLTVV.

The rearrangement joins TRBV28 to TRBJ1-3, with a weak D call TRBD1 (6 bases). V lost 3 bases, J lost 4 bases, and 10 bases lay in between. The CDR3 is 14 amino acids. Germline CDR1 reads MDHEN; CDR2 reads SYDVKM. This CDR3 is CASSFLGGGNTIYF. CDR3 DNA sequence: TGTGCCAGCAGTTTTCTGGGGGGCGGAAACACCATATATTTT.

The chain employs TRBV29-1 and TRBJ2-1, with D tentatively TRBD1 (5 bases). The V gene's germline CDR1 is SQVTM and CDR2 ANQGSEA. This CDR3 spans 10 amino acids. The germline V and J ends were trimmed by 4 bases and 8 bases, with 6 bases remaining between them. The CDR3 here is CSVGGHEQFF. CDR3 DNA: TGCAGCGTTGGGGGCCATGAGCAGTTCTTC.

The V gene is TRBV10-1, the J gene TRBJ2-1; D may be TRBD2 (6 bases). From germline, CDR1 is WNHNN and CDR2 SYGVQD (reference sequence). This CDR3 is 15 amino acids long. Trimming took 5 bases from V and 0 from J, leaving 11 bases between them. In DNA, the CDR3 is TGCGCCAGCAGTCCCGCGGAGGGCTCCTACAATGAGCAGTTCTTC. Translation gives CASSPAEGSYNEQFF.

In its sample, this clone was seen once. The chain couples TRBV2 to TRBJ1-2; the match to TRBD1 covers 9 bases. CDR1 and CDR2 from the germline V gene are SNHLY and FYNNEI. The trim removed 7 bases at V and 7 bases at J, leaving 4 bases unmatched. The CDR3 runs 12 residues. The CDR3 sequence: CASTGQGFGYTF. In DNA form, the CDR3 reads TGTGCCAGCACGGGACAGGGTTTTGGCTACACCTTC.

The chain recombines TRBV5-1 with TRBJ1-1; D remains unclear. Per the germline V gene, CDR1 is SGHRS and CDR2 is YFSETQ. This CDR3 has 14 amino acids. The germline V and J ends were trimmed by 0 bases and 6 bases, with 12 bases remaining between them. The chain's CDR3 is CASSLEQSIAEAFF. The CDR3 region has the DNA TGCGCCAGCAGCTTGGAGCAGTCGATCGCTGAAGCTTTCTTT. The whole variable domain, filled in from reference TRBV5-1 and TRBJ1-1, reads KAGVTQTPRYLIKTRGQQVTLSCSPISGHRSVSWYQQTPGQGLQFLFEYFSETQRNKGNFPGRFSGRQFSNSRSEMNVSTLELGDSALYLCASSLEQSIAEAFFGQGTRLTVV.

This chain connects TRBV19 to TRBJ2-5; tentative D call: TRBD1 (6 bases). This CDR3 region has 14 residues. V lost 5 bases and J lost 5, with 15 bases in between. Germline CDR1 LNHDA, CDR2 SQIVND (reference sequence). The CDR3, as DNA: TGTGCCAGTAGTCCCAGGGGATCGGGGGAGACCCAGTACTTC. This encodes CASSPRGSGETQYF. The full variable domain, rest sourced from reference TRBV19 and TRBJ2-5, is DGGITQSPKYLFRKEGQNVTLSCEQNLNHDAMYWYRQDPGQGLRLIYYSQIVNDFQKGDIAEGYSVSREKKESFPLTVTSAQKNPTAFYLCASSPRGSGETQYFGPGTRLLVL.

The CDR3 region has the DNA TGTGCCAGCAGCCAAGATGGCTTAGGCAGGGGCTCCTACAATGAGCAGTTCTTC. This codes for CASSQDGLGRGSYNEQFF. The rearrangement links TRBV14 to TRBJ2-1, with a possible D match to TRBD1 (6 bases). Germline lookup yields CDR1 SGHDN and CDR2 FVKESK. The CDR3 totals 18 residues. Trimming stripped 0 bases from V and 0 bases from J, with 15 bases between.

The chain combines TRBV18 with TRBJ2-1; 7 bases fit TRBD1. V gave up 1 base and J gave up 3 bases; unmatched junction bases: 9. This CDR3 has 17 amino acids. Germline CDR1 KGHSH, CDR2 LQKENI. The CDR3 nucleotides are TGTGCCAGCTCACCACGAATGGGAGCAGGGGGCTACAATGAGCAGTTCTTC. This translates into CASSPRMGAGGYNEQFF.

The J gene is TRBJ2-1, the V gene TRBV5-1; D remains unclear. The CDR3 sequence is 15 residues long. CDR1 SGHRS and CDR2 YFSETQ come from the germline V gene. V was pared by 4 bases and J by 0 bases, with 11 bases between. The CDR3 coding sequence is TGCGCCAGCAGCCTCGACACAAGCTCCTACAATGAGCAGTTCTTC. Its translation is CASSLDTSSYNEQFF. Based on the CDR3 plus reference TRBV5-1 and TRBJ2-1, the full variable domain is KAGVTQTPRYLIKTRGQQVTLSCSPISGHRSVSWYQQTPGQGLQFLFEYFSETQRNKGNFPGRFSGRQFSNSRSEMNVSTLELGDSALYLCASSLDTSSYNEQFFGPGTRLTVL.

The V call is TRBV19, the J call TRBJ2-2; D is perhaps TRBD2 (6 bases). Germline V lookup: CDR1 LNHDA, CDR2 SQIVND (reference sequence). V lost 3 bases to trimming and J lost 4 bases, with 9 bases between them. The CDR3 loop spans 14 amino acids. The CDR3 reads CASSIKGGTGELFF. The CDR3 nucleotides read TGTGCCAGTAGTATTAAGGGAGGCACCGGGGAGCTGTTTTTT.

The chain has TRBV27 and TRBJ1-1; D ambiguous. From germline, CDR1 is MNHEY and CDR2 SMNVEV (reference sequence). Deletions cut 5 bases from V and 4 bases from J, with 14 bases between. The CDR3 spans 14 residues. In DNA, the CDR3 is TGTGCCAGCAGTCCCCGTCGGGCGCTCACTGAAGCTTTCTTT. It translates to CASSPRRALTEAFF.

This rearrangement joins TRBV6-1 to TRBJ1-2; tentatively, D is TRBD1 (6 bases). Trimming left V 6 bases short and J 0 bases short, with 14 bases between. CDR3 length: 15 amino acids. The germline V gene encodes CDR1 MNHNS and CDR2 SASEGT. The CDR3: CASRQSGEANYGYTF. CDR3 DNA sequence: TGTGCCAGCAGGCAATCAGGGGAGGCTAACTATGGCTACACCTTC.

The chain joins TRBV6-5 to TRBJ1-1; 8 bases are shared with TRBD1. Trimming cost V 0 bases and J 9 bases; bases outside gene matches: 12. The CDR3 runs to 16 residues. The germline CDR1 and CDR2 sequences are MNHEY and SVGAGI. The CDR3 DNA is TGTGCCAGCAGTTACTCGAGGGACGCGGGACAGGTTAAAGCTTTCTTT. It encodes CASSYSRDAGQVKAFF.

This clone has more than one count but fewer than ten. This chain links TRBV30 with TRBJ1-4; 8 bases are a match to TRBD1. With 2 bases clipped from V and 7 bases from J, the junction kept 9 bases outside the gene matches. Germline lookup yields CDR1 GTSNPN and CDR2 SVGIG (reference sequence). The CDR3 has 15 residues. The CDR3 spells CAWSRPGGTGEKLFF. Here the CDR3 DNA reads TGTGCCTGGAGTCGCCCGGGGGGGACAGGTGAAAAACTGTTTTTT.

V gene TRBV27 combines with J gene TRBJ2-3, with 11 bases that match TRBD1. The CDR3 is 17 residues long. J was trimmed by 3 bases and V by 3 bases; bases with no gene match: 8. Looked up from germline, CDR1 is MNHEY and CDR2 is SMNVEV (reference sequence). The CDR3, as DNA: TGTGCCAGCAGTTTCCGCGTCGGACAGGGGGCGACAGATACGCAGTATTTT. Encoded protein: CASSFRVGQGATDTQYF.

This chain links TRBV5-1 with TRBJ2-3, with D maybe TRBD2 (7 bases). The V gene lost 4 bases and the J gene lost 3 bases, with 12 bases spanning the gap. Germline V gene data show CDR1 as SGHRS and CDR2 as YFSETQ. The CDR3 has 14 residues. CDR3 protein: CASSGGARTDTQYF. The CDR3 DNA sequence: TGCGCCAGCAGCGGGGGGGCGCGTACAGATACGCAGTATTTT.